Listed below are T cell receptor beta chains from one sample, sequenced in a study of T cell repertoires in cytomegalovirus infection. One entry per CDR3 protein, called by TCRdb with MiXCR from the reads. The data hold some 200,000 distinct CDR3 sequences, with 8% to 10% observed a single time. Sequencing was performed on PBMCs. The receptor source for this set is a human donor in good health (CMV status not recorded). Some clones in this sample may be carry-over from other donors' samples. Each CDR3 is given with its conserved first and last residue. Each record gives: D gene, J gene, clone size, V gene, CDR3 DNA, CDR3 protein. A D gene is named only where the DNA matches it firmly. Clone size is not always given. Where it is, it says once, few, many or a class for expanded clones.

D gene: NA; J gene: TRBJ1-2; clone size: many; V gene: TRBV7-2; CDR3 DNA: TGTGCCAGCAGCTTAGGACAGAAAATCTATGGCTACACCTTC; CDR3 protein: CASSLGQKIYGYTF
D gene: NA; J gene: TRBJ2-1; clone size: few; V gene: TRBV12-3/TRBV12-4; CDR3 DNA: TGTGCCAGCAGTTTAGGAAACGTTCACTTCTTC; CDR3 protein: CASSLGNVHFF
D gene: TRBD2; J gene: TRBJ2-7; clone size: many; V gene: TRBV12-3/TRBV12-4; CDR3 DNA: TGTGCCAGCAGTTTTAGTAGGGCTAGCGGGAGATACGAGCAGTACTTC; CDR3 protein: CASSFSRASGRYEQYF
D gene: NA; J gene: TRBJ1-2; clone size: many; V gene: TRBV7-2; CDR3 DNA: TGTGCCAGCAGCACCGTCCTTCGTAGGGACTATGGCTACACCTTC; CDR3 protein: CASSTVLRRDYGYTF
D gene: NA; J gene: TRBJ2-1; clone size: many; V gene: TRBV7-2; CDR3 DNA: TGTGCCAGCAGCCCCGAACTCTCGACAGACTTCTACAATGAGCAGTTCTTC; CDR3 protein: CASSPELSTDFYNEQFF
D gene: TRBD1; J gene: TRBJ2-5; clone size: few; V gene: TRBV5-1; CDR3 DNA: TGCGCCAGCAGCTTGTTCAGGGGGCCGGAGGAGACCCAGTACTTC; CDR3 protein: CASSLFRGPEETQYF
D gene: TRBD1; J gene: TRBJ1-4; clone size: NA; V gene: TRBV11-2; CDR3 DNA: TGTGCCAGCAGCTTATACGCTCAGGACAGGGGTGAAAAACTGTTTTTT; CDR3 protein: CASSLYAQDRGEKLFF
D gene: TRBD1; J gene: TRBJ1-4; clone size: few; V gene: TRBV20-1; CDR3 DNA: TGCAGTGCTAGAGATGCAGGGGGAAAACTGTTTTTT; CDR3 protein: CSARDAGGKLFF
D gene: NA; J gene: TRBJ1-3; clone size: NA; V gene: TRBV29-1; CDR3 DNA: TGCAGCGTTGACTTGGGGGTTTCTGGAAACACCATATATTTT; CDR3 protein: CSVDLGVSGNTIYF
D gene: NA; J gene: TRBJ1-2; clone size: few; V gene: TRBV12-3/TRBV12-4; CDR3 DNA: TGTGCCAGCAGAGGGCTTAACTATGGCTACACCTTC; CDR3 protein: CASRGLNYGYTF
D gene: TRBD1; J gene: TRBJ2-4; clone size: few; V gene: TRBV28; CDR3 DNA: TGTGCCAGCAACCGACAGGGGATAGCCAAAAACATTCAGTACTTC; CDR3 protein: CASNRQGIAKNIQYF
D gene: TRBD1; J gene: TRBJ1-5; clone size: few; V gene: TRBV19; CDR3 DNA: TGTGCCAGTAGTATCCCGCCGGGACAGGGAGGTCAGCCCCAGCATTTT; CDR3 protein: CASSIPPGQGGQPQHF
D gene: NA; J gene: TRBJ1-1; clone size: NA; V gene: TRBV28; CDR3 DNA: TGTGCCAGCAGTTTACTTACGAGGGTTAGGAACACTGAAGCTTTCTTT; CDR3 protein: CASSLLTRVRNTEAFF
D gene: NA; J gene: TRBJ1-5; clone size: many; V gene: TRBV10-3; CDR3 DNA: TGTGCCATCAGTGACCCGGGACACACGGTCAATCAGCCCCAGCATTTT; CDR3 protein: CAISDPGHTVNQPQHF
D gene: NA; J gene: TRBJ1-1; clone size: NA; V gene: TRBV29-1; CDR3 DNA: TGCAGCGCCGAGGCGCTTCTGAACACTGAAGCTTTCTTT; CDR3 protein: CSAEALLNTEAFF
D gene: TRBD2; J gene: TRBJ2-1; clone size: many; V gene: TRBV7-2; CDR3 DNA: TGTGCCAGCAGCTTAGCCGGGACTAGCGGCGATGAGCAGTTCTTC; CDR3 protein: CASSLAGTSGDEQFF
D gene: TRBD1; J gene: TRBJ1-5; clone size: few; V gene: TRBV5-1; CDR3 DNA: TGCGCCAGCAGCTGGACAGGGGAAAGCAATCAGCCCCAGCATTTT; CDR3 protein: CASSWTGESNQPQHF
D gene: NA; J gene: TRBJ1-5; clone size: many; V gene: TRBV6-2/TRBV6-3; CDR3 DNA: TGTGCCAGCAGAACAGGGCTGGGTCAGCCCCAGCATTTT; CDR3 protein: CASRTGLGQPQHF
D gene: TRBD1; J gene: TRBJ1-6; clone size: many; V gene: TRBV11-3; CDR3 DNA: TGTGCCAGCAGCCCAACAGGGGCGAATTCACCCCTCCACTTT; CDR3 protein: CASSPTGANSPLHF
D gene: NA; J gene: TRBJ2-7; clone size: NA; V gene: TRBV12-3/TRBV12-4; CDR3 DNA: TGTGCCAGCAGTTTAATGCCCTCCTACGAGCAGTACTTC; CDR3 protein: CASSLMPSYEQYF
D gene: NA; J gene: TRBJ1-5; clone size: few; V gene: TRBV20-1; CDR3 DNA: TGCAGTGCCGAAGACACAAATAGCAATCAGCCCCAGCATTTT; CDR3 protein: CSAEDTNSNQPQHF
D gene: NA; J gene: TRBJ1-1; clone size: NA; V gene: TRBV5-6; CDR3 DNA: TGTGCCAGCAGCTTGGCGTCGGGAGAGATGAACACTGAAGCTTTCTTT; CDR3 protein: CASSLASGEMNTEAFF
D gene: TRBD1; J gene: TRBJ1-2; clone size: many; V gene: TRBV7-2; CDR3 DNA: TGTGCCAGCAGCTTAGGACAGGGATCGGACTATGGCTACACCTTC; CDR3 protein: CASSLGQGSDYGYTF
D gene: TRBD1; J gene: TRBJ2-7; clone size: few; V gene: TRBV7-9; CDR3 DNA: TGTGCCAGCAGCACCGGGACAGACCTCTCCTACGAGCAGTACTTC; CDR3 protein: CASSTGTDLSYEQYF
D gene: TRBD1; J gene: TRBJ1-4; clone size: many; V gene: TRBV25-1; CDR3 DNA: TGTGCCAGCAGTTCGCCCAGGTCCGCATCGACAGGGTCTTCTGAAAAACTGTTTTTT; CDR3 protein: CASSSPRSASTGSSEKLFF
D gene: NA; J gene: TRBJ2-7; clone size: many; V gene: TRBV7-8; CDR3 DNA: TGTGCCAGCAGCTTGGGGTGGAGCTCCTACGAGCAGTACTTC; CDR3 protein: CASSLGWSSYEQYF
D gene: NA; J gene: TRBJ1-1; clone size: NA; V gene: TRBV19; CDR3 DNA: TGTGCCAGTAGACCGGGGCCTGGGCGGAACACTGAAGCTTTCTTT; CDR3 protein: CASRPGPGRNTEAFF
D gene: TRBD2; J gene: TRBJ2-6; clone size: NA; V gene: TRBV4-3; CDR3 DNA: TGCGCCAGCAGCCAAGAGGGAGGGACTGGGGCCAACGTCCTGACTTTC; CDR3 protein: CASSQEGGTGANVLTF
D gene: NA; J gene: TRBJ1-2; clone size: many; V gene: TRBV6-2/TRBV6-3; CDR3 DNA: TGTGCCAGCAGCGAGGCGTACGGGGGCGGCTACACCTTC; CDR3 protein: CASSEAYGGGYTF
D gene: TRBD1; J gene: TRBJ2-1; clone size: many; V gene: TRBV7-8; CDR3 DNA: TGTGCCAGCAGCTTGGGATTATACAGGGGATCGAAAAATGAGCAGTTCTTC; CDR3 protein: CASSLGLYRGSKNEQFF
D gene: TRBD2; J gene: TRBJ2-7; clone size: many; V gene: TRBV7-2; CDR3 DNA: TGTGCCAGCAGCTTGCCTAGCGGGGGGTACTCCTCCTACGAGCAGTACTTC; CDR3 protein: CASSLPSGGYSSYEQYF
D gene: TRBD2; J gene: TRBJ2-7; clone size: few; V gene: TRBV4-3; CDR3 DNA: TGCGCCAGCAGCCAAGGACCGTTTCGGGGATCGACTAGCGGGAGGGCCGGGGAATCCTACGAGCAGTACTTC; CDR3 protein: CASSQGPFRGSTSGRAGESYEQYF
D gene: TRBD1; J gene: TRBJ2-5; clone size: many; V gene: TRBV7-2; CDR3 DNA: TGTGCCAGCAGCCTACGGACAGGGGGGATTCGAGAGACCCAGTACTTC; CDR3 protein: CASSLRTGGIRETQYF
D gene: TRBD1; J gene: TRBJ2-7; clone size: NA; V gene: TRBV20-1; CDR3 DNA: TGCAGTGCTAGAAAATCTCAGGGGGCGCGGCCCTACGAGCAGTACTTC; CDR3 protein: CSARKSQGARPYEQYF
D gene: TRBD1; J gene: TRBJ1-5; clone size: many; V gene: TRBV14; CDR3 DNA: TGTGCCAGCAGCCACCGGGACAGGGGGAATCAGCCCCAGCATTTT; CDR3 protein: CASSHRDRGNQPQHF
D gene: TRBD1; J gene: TRBJ2-5; clone size: many; V gene: TRBV7-8; CDR3 DNA: TGTGCCAGCAGCTCGACAGGGGGAAGCCAAGAGACCCAGTACTTC; CDR3 protein: CASSSTGGSQETQYF
D gene: TRBD1; J gene: TRBJ2-4; clone size: few; V gene: TRBV6-2/TRBV6-3; CDR3 DNA: TGTGCCAGCAGTTACTCGATCCCGGGACAGGAAAACATTCAGTACTTC; CDR3 protein: CASSYSIPGQENIQYF
D gene: NA; J gene: TRBJ2-1; clone size: many; V gene: TRBV7-3; CDR3 DNA: TGTGCCAGCAGCTTAATCCCAGGGAGGTTCGATGAGCAGTTCTTC; CDR3 protein: CASSLIPGRFDEQFF
D gene: NA; J gene: TRBJ2-5; clone size: NA; V gene: TRBV9; CDR3 DNA: TGTGCCAGCAGCCGGGGACCGGCGATCGATAGTGAGACCCAGTACTTC; CDR3 protein: CASSRGPAIDSETQYF
D gene: TRBD1; J gene: TRBJ2-3; clone size: NA; V gene: TRBV19; CDR3 DNA: TGTGCCAGTAGTACAACCGGGACAGGGCGGACAGATACGCAGTATTTT; CDR3 protein: CASSTTGTGRTDTQYF
D gene: NA; J gene: TRBJ1-1; clone size: NA; V gene: TRBV27; CDR3 DNA: TGTGCCAGCAGTTTTTACGACGGTGAAGCTTTCTTT; CDR3 protein: CASSFYDGEAFF
D gene: NA; J gene: TRBJ1-2; clone size: many; V gene: TRBV28; CDR3 DNA: TGTGCCAGCAGTTTACCCCGGGACCCATCCTACTATGGCTACACCTTC; CDR3 protein: CASSLPRDPSYYGYTF
D gene: TRBD1; J gene: TRBJ1-6; clone size: NA; V gene: TRBV28; CDR3 DNA: TGTGCCAGCTTCCAGCAACAGGGGAGCAATTCACCCCTCCACTTT; CDR3 protein: CASFQQQGSNSPLHF
D gene: TRBD2; J gene: TRBJ2-2; clone size: few; V gene: TRBV9; CDR3 DNA: TGTGCCAGCAGCGCGCTGACTAGCGGGACCGGGGAGCTGTTTTTT; CDR3 protein: CASSALTSGTGELFF
D gene: TRBD1; J gene: TRBJ1-1; clone size: many; V gene: TRBV7-2; CDR3 DNA: TGTGCCAGCAGCTCATCCTCAGGGGGGGGAGTCTTT; CDR3 protein: CASSSSSGGGVF
D gene: NA; J gene: TRBJ2-1; clone size: NA; V gene: TRBV7-3; CDR3 DNA: TGTGCCAGCAGCTTAAAGGGGGGGGGGGTTGGGGTTGAGCAGTTCTTC; CDR3 protein: CASSLKGGGVGVEQFF
D gene: TRBD1; J gene: TRBJ1-1; clone size: NA; V gene: TRBV6-2/TRBV6-3; CDR3 DNA: TGTGCCAGCATCACACCAGGGGGCGGGAACACTGAAGCTTTCTTT; CDR3 protein: CASITPGGGNTEAFF
D gene: NA; J gene: TRBJ2-7; clone size: many; V gene: TRBV7-2; CDR3 DNA: TGTGCCAGCAGCGCCCAAACAGGGTACGAGCAGTACTTC; CDR3 protein: CASSAQTGYEQYF
D gene: NA; J gene: TRBJ1-5; clone size: many; V gene: TRBV7-2; CDR3 DNA: TGTGCCAGCAGCATAGTTGATTCAAGCAATCAGCCCCAGCATTTT; CDR3 protein: CASSIVDSSNQPQHF
D gene: NA; J gene: TRBJ2-1; clone size: few; V gene: TRBV19; CDR3 DNA: TGTGCCAGTAGTATAGGGAGTTTGGGGCAGTTCTTC; CDR3 protein: CASSIGSLGQFF